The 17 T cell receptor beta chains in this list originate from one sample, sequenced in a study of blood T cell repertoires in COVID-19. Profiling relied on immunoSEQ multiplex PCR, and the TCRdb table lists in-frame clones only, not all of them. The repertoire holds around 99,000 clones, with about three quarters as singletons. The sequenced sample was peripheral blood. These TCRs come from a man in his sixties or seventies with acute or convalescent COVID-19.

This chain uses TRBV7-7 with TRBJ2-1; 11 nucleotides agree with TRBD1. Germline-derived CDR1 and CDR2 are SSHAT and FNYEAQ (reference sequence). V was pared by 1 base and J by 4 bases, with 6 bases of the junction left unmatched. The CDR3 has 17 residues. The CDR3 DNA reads TGTGCCAGCAGCTTAGGTGGCGGGACAGGGGGATACAATGAGCAGTTCTTC. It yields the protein CASSLGGGTGGYNEQFF.

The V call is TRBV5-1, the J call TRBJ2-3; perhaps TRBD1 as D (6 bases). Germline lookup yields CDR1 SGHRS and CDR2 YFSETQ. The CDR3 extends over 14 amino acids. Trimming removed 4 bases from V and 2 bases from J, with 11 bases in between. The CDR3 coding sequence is TGCGCCAGCAGCCCCGGACAGACCACAGATACGCAGTATTTT. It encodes CASSPGQTTDTQYF.

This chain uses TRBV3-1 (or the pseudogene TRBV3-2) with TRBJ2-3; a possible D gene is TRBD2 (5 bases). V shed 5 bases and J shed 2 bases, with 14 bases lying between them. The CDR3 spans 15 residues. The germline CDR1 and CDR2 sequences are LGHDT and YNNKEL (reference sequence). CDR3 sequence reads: CASSIRATNTDTQYF. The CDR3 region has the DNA TGTGCCAGCAGCATTCGGGCGACTAACACAGATACGCAGTATTTT.

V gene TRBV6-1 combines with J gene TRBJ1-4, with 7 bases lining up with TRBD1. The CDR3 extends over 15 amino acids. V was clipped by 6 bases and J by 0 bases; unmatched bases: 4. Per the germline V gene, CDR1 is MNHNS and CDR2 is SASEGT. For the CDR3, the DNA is TGTGCCAGCAGGGACCAGGGGGCAACTAATGAAAAACTGTTTTTT. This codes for CASRDQGATNEKLFF.

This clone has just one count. The CDR3 spells CASSAGVSPLHF. The DNA of the CDR3 is TGTGCCAGCAGCGCAGGTGTCTCACCCCTCCACTTT. The chain recombines TRBV25-1 with TRBJ1-6; D gene ambiguous. CDR3 size: 12 residues. V was cut by 6 bases and J by 10 bases, with 10 bases left in between. Germline-derived CDR1 and CDR2 are MGHDK and SYGVNS.

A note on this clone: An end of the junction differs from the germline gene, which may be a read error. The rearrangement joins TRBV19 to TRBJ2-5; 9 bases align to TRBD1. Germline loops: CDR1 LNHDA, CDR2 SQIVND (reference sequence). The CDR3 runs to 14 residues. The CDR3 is CASSMGQGEETQYF. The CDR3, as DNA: TGTGCCAGTAGTATGGGACAGGGAGAAGAAACCCAGTACTTC.

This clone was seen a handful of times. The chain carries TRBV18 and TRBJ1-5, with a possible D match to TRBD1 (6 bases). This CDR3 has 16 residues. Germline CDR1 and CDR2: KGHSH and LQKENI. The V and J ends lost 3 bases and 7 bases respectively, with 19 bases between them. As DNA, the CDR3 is TGTGCCAGCTCACCCCCTGGTCAGGGGCCGGGACAGCCCCAGCATTTT. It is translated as CASSPPGQGPGQPQHF.

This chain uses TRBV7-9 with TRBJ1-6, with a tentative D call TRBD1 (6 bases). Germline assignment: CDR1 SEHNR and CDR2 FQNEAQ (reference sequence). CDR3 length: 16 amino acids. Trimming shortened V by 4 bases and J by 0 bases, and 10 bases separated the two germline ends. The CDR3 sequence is CASSSGQSSYNSPLHF. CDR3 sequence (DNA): TGTGCCAGCAGCTCAGGACAGAGCTCCTATAATTCACCCCTCCACTTT.

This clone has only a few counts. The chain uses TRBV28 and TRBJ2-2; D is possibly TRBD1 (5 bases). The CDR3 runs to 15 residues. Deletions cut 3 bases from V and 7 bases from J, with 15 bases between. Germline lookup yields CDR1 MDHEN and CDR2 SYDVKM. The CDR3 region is CASSFVGARGGELFF. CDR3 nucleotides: TGTGCCAGCAGTTTTGTAGGGGCGCGAGGCGGGGAGCTGTTTTTT.

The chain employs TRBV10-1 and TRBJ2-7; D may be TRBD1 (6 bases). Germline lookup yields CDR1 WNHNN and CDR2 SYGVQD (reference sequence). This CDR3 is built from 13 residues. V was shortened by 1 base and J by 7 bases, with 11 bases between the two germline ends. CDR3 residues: CASSEFRGGEQYF. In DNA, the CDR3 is TGCGCCAGCAGTGAGTTCAGGGGCGGGGAGCAGTACTTC.

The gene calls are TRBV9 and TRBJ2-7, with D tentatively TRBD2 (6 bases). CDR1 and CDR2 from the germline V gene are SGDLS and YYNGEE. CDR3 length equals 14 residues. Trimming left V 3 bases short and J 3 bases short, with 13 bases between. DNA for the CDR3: TGTGCCAGCAGCGCCAGACCCGGGGGCTACGAGCAGTACTTC. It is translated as CASSARPGGYEQYF.

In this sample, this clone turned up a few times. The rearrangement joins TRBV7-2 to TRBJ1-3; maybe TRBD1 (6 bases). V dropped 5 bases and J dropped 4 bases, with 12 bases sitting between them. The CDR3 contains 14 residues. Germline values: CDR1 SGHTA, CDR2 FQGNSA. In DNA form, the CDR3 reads TGTGCCAGCAGCCAGACAGGCTCCGGAAACACCATATATTTT. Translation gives CASSQTGSGNTIYF.

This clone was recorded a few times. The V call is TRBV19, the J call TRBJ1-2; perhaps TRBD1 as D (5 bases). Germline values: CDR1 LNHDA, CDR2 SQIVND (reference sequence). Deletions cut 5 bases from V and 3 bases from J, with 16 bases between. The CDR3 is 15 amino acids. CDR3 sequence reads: CASSPRWQGYYGYTF. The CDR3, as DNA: TGTGCCAGTAGTCCTCGTTGGCAGGGCTACTATGGCTACACCTTC.

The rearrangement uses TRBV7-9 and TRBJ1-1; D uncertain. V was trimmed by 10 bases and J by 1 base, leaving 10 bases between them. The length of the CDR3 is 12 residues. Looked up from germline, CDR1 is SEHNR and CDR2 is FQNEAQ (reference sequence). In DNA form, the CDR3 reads TGTGCCACCGCGGGGTGGAACACTGAAGCTTTCTTT. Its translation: CATAGWNTEAFF.

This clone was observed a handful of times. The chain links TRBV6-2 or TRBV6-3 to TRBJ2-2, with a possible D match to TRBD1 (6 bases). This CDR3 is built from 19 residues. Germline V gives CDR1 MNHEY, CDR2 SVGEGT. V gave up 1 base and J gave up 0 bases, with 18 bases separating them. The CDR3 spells CASSYYSSRRGANTGELFF. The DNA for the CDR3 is TGTGCCAGCAGTTACTACTCCTCTCGCAGGGGCGCGAACACCGGGGAGCTGTTTTTT.

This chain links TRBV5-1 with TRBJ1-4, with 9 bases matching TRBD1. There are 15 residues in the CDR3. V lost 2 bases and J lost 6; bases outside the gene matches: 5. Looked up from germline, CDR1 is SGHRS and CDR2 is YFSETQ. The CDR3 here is CASSLAGTGYEKLFF. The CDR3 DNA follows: TGCGCCAGCAGCTTAGCCGGGACAGGGTATGAAAAACTGTTTTTT.

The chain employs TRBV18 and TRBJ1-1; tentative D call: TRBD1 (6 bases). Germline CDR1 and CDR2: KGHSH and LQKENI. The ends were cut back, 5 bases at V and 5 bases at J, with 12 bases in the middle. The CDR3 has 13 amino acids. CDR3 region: CASSTNRETEAFF. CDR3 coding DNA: TGTGCCAGCTCAACTAACAGGGAAACTGAAGCTTTCTTT.